Listed below are T cell receptor beta chains from one sample, sequenced in a study of cytomegalovirus exposure and HLA in healthy donors. TCRdb keeps only in-frame clones here, not all; method: immunoSEQ multiplex PCR. Among 200,000 to 250,000 clones listed, around four fifths were seen once. Sequenced material: PBMCs. These receptors were obtained from a boy aged 2-15 years in good health and CMV-seronegative. The conserved cysteine and the conserved F or W are not part of the CDR3 here.

CDR3 protein | J gene | V gene
ASSWTGSNTEAF | TRBJ1-1 | TRBV5-5
ASSRTRTGDGYT | TRBJ1-2 | TRBV4-1
ASSPLEGLSGNTIY | TRBJ1-3 | TRBV18
ASRTGGRNQPQH | TRBJ1-5 | TRBV6-5
ASSQRGETQY | TRBJ2-5 | TRBV7-2
ASSQNTGYNSPLH | TRBJ1-6 | TRBV14
ASSQDRSQETQY | TRBJ2-5 | TRBV4-1
ASSRRTSGVADTQY | TRBJ2-3 | TRBV25-1
ASSLGTSGTSGYEQY | TRBJ2-7 | TRBV7-2
ASSEALTGTGLDNEQF | TRBJ2-1 | TRBV2